These 6 T cell receptor beta chains came from one sample sequenced in a study of vaccination effects on CD4 cells after COVID-19. Pools of viral peptides were used by the ViraFEST assay to expand antigen-specific CD4+ T cells ahead of sequencing. It was after more than 8 days of culture that CD4+ T cells were isolated. No vaccinee had earlier SARS-CoV-2 infection, and nucleocapsid antibodies were negative. These receptors' targets are unknown. Libraries were prepared by immunoSEQ multiplex PCR; TCRdb keeps only in-frame clonotypes and omits some of them. The table records tens of thousands of clones, about four fifths of them present only once. The sequencing here drew on CD4+ T cells from PBMCs cultured with HCoV-NL63 spike peptides, taken before COVID-19 vaccination. The receptors were sampled from a human donor who received a COVID-19 vaccine.

The chain carries TRBV24-1 and TRBJ2-2; 11 nucleotides agree with TRBD1. The CDR3 totals 18 residues. The germline CDR1 and CDR2 sequences are KGHDR and SFDVKD. Trimming at V came to 4 bases and at J to 4 bases, leaving 10 bases not matched to a gene. The CDR3, as DNA: TGTGCCACCAGTGACCTTACCTCAGGACAGGGGGCCACCGGGGAGCTGTTTTTT. Amino acids: CATSDLTSGQGATGELFF.

This clone has only one observation. This rearrangement joins TRBV24-1 to TRBJ1-2; 9 bases match TRBD1. CDR3 length equals 13 residues. J lost 6 bases, V lost 5 bases, and 3 bases had no gene match. Per the germline V gene, CDR1 is KGHDR and CDR2 is SFDVKD. The chain's CDR3 is CATSGQGEDGYTF. CDR3 bases: TGTGCCACCAGTGGACAGGGGGAGGATGGCTACACCTTC.

This chain joins TRBV11-2 and TRBJ2-3; D may be TRBD1 (6 bases). Trimming took 5 bases from V and 5 from J, leaving 17 bases between them. The length of the CDR3 is 15 residues. Germline V lookup: CDR1 SGHAT, CDR2 FQNNGV. The CDR3 loop reads CASSPNDYREDTQYF. CDR3 sequence (DNA): TGTGCCAGCAGCCCAAACGACTACAGGGAAGATACGCAGTATTTT. The variable domain in full, completed from reference TRBV11-2 and TRBJ2-3, reads EAGVAQSPRYKIIEKRQSVAFWCNPISGHATLYWYQQILGQGPKLLIQFQNNGVVDDSQLPKDRFSAERLKGVDSTLKIQPAKLEDSAVYLCASSPNDYREDTQYFGPGTRLTVL.

J is TRBJ2-3 and V is TRBV6-6, with 8 bases identical to TRBD1. Germline trimming cut 6 bases from V and 2 bases from J; bases unmatched to any gene: 4. The CDR3 has 14 residues. Germline V lookup: CDR1 MNHNY, CDR2 SVGAGI (reference sequence). The CDR3 is CASRWGQDTDTQYF. The CDR3 nucleotides read TGTGCCAGCAGATGGGGACAGGACACAGATACGCAGTATTTT.

The gene calls are TRBV4-1 and TRBJ1-6, with unresolved D. CDR1 and CDR2 (germline): MGHRA, YSYEKL. V was clipped by 1 base and J by 6 bases, with 16 bases between them. This CDR3 has 17 residues. The CDR3 loop is CASSQGALGVANSPLHF. CDR3 DNA: TGCGCCAGCAGCCAAGGGGCGCTGGGAGTCGCTAATTCACCCCTCCACTTT.

The CDR3 DNA follows: TGCGCCAGCAGTGCCGCCGGGGCGTTGAACACTGAAGCTTTCTTT. Translation gives CASSAAGALNTEAFF. The chain uses TRBV10-1 and TRBJ1-1; weak D call: TRBD1 (5 bases). CDR1 and CDR2 from the germline V gene are WNHNN and SYGVQD (reference sequence). This CDR3 is 15 amino acids long. The V and J ends lost 4 bases and 0 bases respectively, with 12 bases between them.